The present TCR beta chain was sequenced within a study of OX40 agonist ivuxolimab in advanced cancers. In the study overall: Patients with prior anti-PD-1, anti-PD-L1 or anti-CTLA-4 therapy were eligible; 35% to 50% had some. General observations from the study: There was clonal expansion of CD4+ and CD8+ blood T cells by week 6 at 0.1 to 3.0 mg/kg. The study did not work out the antigen specificity of the expanded peripheral T cells.

Autoimmune disease history or systemic immunosuppression led to patient exclusion. Looked up from germline, CDR1 is LNHDA and CDR2 is SQIVND (reference sequence). The junction had 9 bases not matched to a gene; V was cut back by 1 base and J by 3 bases. The CDR3 length is 16 residues. Profiled with immunoSEQ multiplex PCR; TCRdb holds only in-frame clones, not every one. The sample yields some 66,000 clones, 70% to 80% seen once. Comment on this clone: The antigen remains undetermined.

The specimen comprised CD4+ or CD8+ T cells sorted from blood, sampled in a trial of the OX40 agonist ivuxolimab. V is TRBV19 and J is TRBJ2-7, with 7 bases fitting TRBD1. The TCR comes from an adult with an advanced solid tumor such as melanoma, head and neck, liver or kidney cancer. CDR3 sequence (DNA): TGTGCCAGTAGTATAGCCGACACCAGGACAGGCTACGAGCAGTACTTC. Translation gives CASSIADTRTGYEQYF.